This T cell receptor (beta chain) appears in the sequencing data of a study of cytomegalovirus exposure and HLA in healthy donors (dated by TCRdb to 2017 to 2019). Study-wide context: An earlier analysis of approximately 550 of the donors reported 250 to 350 Gb of sequence data and some 100 million unique TCR beta sequences from 190 million or so T cells. An earlier analysis of around 580 of the donors used high-throughput TCR beta sequencing to judge whether each TCR beta V gene segment behaved as functional or pseudogenic. Using immunosequencing, the study profiled T cell repertoires from fewer than 850 subjects and related those repertoires to cytomegalovirus serostatus. Along with the roughly 710-subject first cohort, a separate validation cohort of over 90 different subjects was used. Rather than using new phenotypic data, the later analysis identified candidate immune exposures from TCR beta sequences and from how often those sequences occurred across donors. A later genetic analysis used genome-wide SNP genotypes for about 60% of the roughly 700 donors, treating that subset as a discovery cohort. Every discovery cohort repertoire had been produced on one sequencing platform. Roughly 300 gigabases of sequencing data and approximately 92 million unique TCR sequences made up an early release that covered several hundred HLA-typed donors. Typing coverage varied by locus: roughly 620-630 donors for A, B, C, DRB1 and DQB1; some 520 for DQA1; 600 to 610 for DPA1; 450 to 480 for DPB1. Among the approximately 400 genotyped donors, approximately 81% belonged to the genetic ancestry cluster associated with self-reported Caucasian donors. Donor age, sex, ethnicity and CMV serostatus were compiled together with the repertoire data. A later analysis re-analyzed previously published TCR beta repertoires from 666 donors and added high-resolution HLA genotyping to study TCR occurrence patterns. Several DR-DQ haplotypes were handled as single units for association and clustering, since linkage in the cohort was strong. HLA typing included class I and class II loci at four-digit resolution. Across 398 genotyped donors of the cohort, an average of about 220,000 unique TCR beta nucleotide sequences per donor were sequenced, and roughly a sixth of those sequences were non-productive. The study was designed to test whether signatures of past pathogen exposure could be identified by cataloging public T cell receptors. High-throughput TCR immunosequencing, statistical association of individual TCRs with disease status, and machine learning were combined to predict cytomegalovirus infection status.

The investigation overall reported the following: A further reported finding was that TCR beta sequences accurately predicted the HLA-A and HLA-B alleles for most subjects in the first cohort. Assigning TCR associations to individual alleles was difficult when HLA alleles, especially DR and DQ, strongly co-occurred. In a later analysis, HLA-associated TCR beta chains were found to be more clonally expanded and to have lower generation probabilities than equally common non-associated chains. A later analysis found that most CMV-associated TCR beta chains appeared HLA-restricted, with HLA associations seemingly driven largely by CMV exposure. Specific HLA alleles were associated with 15,000 to 20,000 TCR beta sequences at a false discovery rate of 0.05 in a later analysis. Linkage disequilibrium might explain the correlated functional status among segregating V segments, but an unknown experimental factor could not be excluded. Because HLA typing was missing for some donors at each locus, association tests included only the typed subset. Roughly uniform sequencing depth across donors was assumed in presence/absence analyses, although this assumption may not hold. The classifier was reported to diagnose cytomegalovirus status with high specificity and sensitivity in both the original cohort and the validation cohort. In a later genetic analysis, fewer N-insertions in productive TCRs were reported among donors in an Asian-associated ancestry cluster than the approximately 710-donor mean. Across donors, most TCR sequences were observed very rarely, whereas some public TCRs were present in many individuals. In an earlier analysis of around 500 of the donors, most TCR beta V segments appeared in productive rearrangements about 90% or about 30% of the time, broadly matching IMGT annotations. For the cohort, immune exposure information was limited to CMV serostatus. The earlier analysis of 587 of the donors excluded roughly 16 rarely observed V segments, including chromosome 9 orphons, because counts were too low. Only TCR beta chains were sequenced in this cohort, and the absence of alpha or paired-chain data limited detectable features. V-gene and J-gene trimming of TCR beta chains was associated with a missense DCLRE1C variant in a later genetic analysis, and the association was replicated in an independent cohort. A cluster of highly shared sequence variants was judged likely to represent a technical artifact of the sequencing pipeline. In a later analysis, TCR association rates were found to vary across HLA loci, with the most associated TCRs seen for DRB1 alleles and the fewest for HLA-C alleles. The study listed approximately 150 TCR beta chains as associated with cytomegalovirus. According to a later analysis, parvovirus B19, influenza, CMV and Epstein-Barr virus appeared linked to several top co-occurrence clusters. It was suggested by the authors that the approach could potentially be generalized to other disease states and immunological phenotypes. A few of the identified cytomegalovirus-associated TCR beta chains were confirmed in vitro to be specific for cytomegalovirus antigens.

Library construction relied on the immunoSEQ multiplex PCR assay. For the multiplex PCR, a mixture combining 60 forward primers for TCR Vbeta segments and 13 reverse primers for TCR Jbeta segments was used. A multiplex PCR assay on genomic DNA amplified the CDR3 region of rearranged TCR beta genes. The amplified TCR beta libraries were sequenced on the Illumina HiSeq System as 87-base-pair reads. As for the original processing: A later analysis counted about 80 million unique TCR beta chains across the 666 repertoires, and some 11 million of these chains were shared by at least two donors. Raw reads were error-corrected and collapsed into unique sequences by a nearest-neighbor algorithm in which closely related sequences were merged to remove PCR and sequencing errors. Alignment of CDR3 sequences to IMGT reference sequences was used to assign V, D and J gene segments. For a sequence to be retained, a match of at least six nucleotides to both a V gene segment and a J gene segment was required. Rearrangements were classified as productive when the CDR3 lacked stop codons and remained in frame with V and J, and all other rearrangements were classified as non-productive. CDR3 was defined according to IMGT convention as the region running from the second conserved V-encoded cysteine to the conserved J-encoded phenylalanine. The earlier analysis of fewer than 750 of the donors excluded sequences that lacked an unambiguous match to a single V gene segment. An earlier analysis of about 590 of the donors classified V segments as functional when productive rearrangements were above 56.7% and as segregating when the standard deviation between donors was above 5%. To diagnose cytomegalovirus status from the catalog of TCR beta chain sequences, a statistical classification framework was built. In a later analysis, TCR nucleotide sequences were compared against IMGT/GENE-DB human TR gene sequences so that V and J genes could be assigned. The TCRdist pipeline was used in a later analysis to assign CDR3 sequences and most-parsimonious VDJ recombination scenarios. In a later analysis, each TCR beta chain was defined by its CDR3 amino acid sequence together with its V-gene family, and reads lacking a unique V-gene family were excluded. As a way to deal with suspected cross-contamination and a sequencing artifact, a later analysis dropped under 600 nucleotide sequences that were highly shared and had low generation probability. In a later analysis, a clonal expansion index for each public chain was calculated from normalized within-repertoire ranks of inferred template counts. In a later analysis, generation probabilities were computed with a VDJ recombination model fitted to out-of-frame rearrangements, and the resulting probabilities were checked against IGoR. A later analysis scored TCR-TCR, TCR-HLA and TCR-CMV co-occurrence with hypergeometric tests, applying a repertoire-size bias correction to TCR pairs. False discovery rates were estimated in a later analysis by permuting HLA or CMV assignments 20 times. In a later analysis, co-occurring TCRs were grouped with DBSCAN, and TCRdist sequence similarity was added when clustering was performed within HLA-allele-positive subsets. For co-occurrence clustering, repertoires with fewer than 30,000 or more than 120,000 public chains were excluded, along with five repertoires with anomalous nucleotide sharing. TCRdb stores this immuneACCESS table with in-frame sequences only. Part of the clones is absent; in the studies checked, under half of the shortfall reflects unresolved V genes, and no reason is known for the rest. The V and J calls and clone size come from that table; D and trimming were worked out from the DNA. This sample's table has entries for just over 200,000 clones. The top ten hold around 1.1% of the sample.

The cohort was made up of around 720 healthy bone marrow donors. Cohort members were all nominally healthy when sampled, although unrecorded immune exposures were likely present. The donor was CMV seropositive and belonged to the group of over 250 seropositive cohort members. A peripheral blood sample was collected from each donor, and TCR beta sequencing was performed on peripheral blood mononuclear cells. Genomic DNA extraction from the blood cell samples was performed with the Qiagen DNeasy Blood Extraction Kit. Points on this clone: What antigen it recognizes has not been identified.

Sequencing was performed on PBMCs. The receptor was derived from a girl aged 2 to 10 in good health and CMV-seropositive.

The CDR3 in this case is CASSITGTGSTDTQYF. At the DNA level, the sequence is TGTGCCAGTAGTATCACCGGGACAGGAAGCACAGATACGCAGTATTTT. The chain was built from TRBV19 and TRBJ2-3, with 8 bases matching TRBD1. Trimmed from V: 3 bases; trimmed from J: 0 bases; junction bases lacking a gene match: 5. There are 16 amino acids in the CDR3, from cysteine to phenylalanine inclusive. Left in the record is the CDR3 DNA by itself, 48 bases read in frame from the first base. The germline V gene (reference sequence) sets CDR1 to LNHDA and CDR2 to SQIVND.